The 10 T cell receptor beta chains listed next were all sequenced from one sample in a study of Graves' ophthalmopathy and Graves' hyperthyroidism. Using RNA transcripts, the TCR beta CDR3 regions were amplified. The first round was an RT-PCR with HTBI primers, and the second round was a multiplex PCR. TCRdb recomputed calls from the multiplex PCR reads with MiXCR, one row per CDR3 protein. The table shows about 740,000 distinct CDR3 sequences, with around 40% occurring only once. Sequenced: peripheral blood. Receptors originate from an adult man with Graves' ophthalmopathy.

J is TRBJ1-2 and V is TRBV29-1, with 10 bases identical to TRBD1. Germline CDR1 reads SQVTM; CDR2 reads ANQGSEA. The CDR3 extends over 16 amino acids. Losses at the gene ends were 4 bases for V and 3 bases for J; bases not matched to a gene: 11. CDR3 sequence (DNA): TGCAGCGTTGTGACAGGGGGCAGCTGGACGGACTATGGCTACACCTTC. Residues: CSVVTGGSWTDYGYTF.

This clonotype came up once. The chain combines TRBV25-1 with TRBJ1-6; D perhaps matches TRBD1 (5 bases). CDR1 and CDR2 (germline): MGHDK, SYGVNS. This CDR3 has 13 amino acids. CDR3 sequence: CARDDSYNSPLHF. Here the CDR3 DNA reads TGTGCTAGAGATGACAGCTATAATTCACCCCTCCACTTT.

J is TRBJ2-2 and V is TRBV25-1, with D hard to call. In germline, CDR1 is MGHDK, CDR2 SYGVNS. This CDR3 has 14 amino acids. Trimming shortened V by 6 bases and J by 3 bases, and 11 bases separated the two germline ends. CDR3 loop: CASSQAVHTGELFF. The CDR3 DNA sequence: TGTGCCAGCAGCCAGGCCGTCCACACCGGGGAGCTGTTTTTT.

About this clonotype itself: One end of the junction is discordant with germline, which a read error may explain. The V and J genes are TRBV9 and TRBJ2-7; TRBD2 agrees at 7 bases. Germline values: CDR1 SGDLS, CDR2 YYNGEE. The CDR3 is made up of 12 amino acids. The CDR3 region has the DNA TGTGCCAGCAGCGTAGGCGGGCCAGGGAGGGCCTTC. Translated, it gives CASSVGGPGRAF.

Many counts were recorded for this clonotype. The chain links TRBV29-1 to TRBJ1-1; possibly TRBD1 for D (6 bases). Between the trimmed V and J ends, which lost 7 bases and 1 base, there was a span of 13 bases. The CDR3 is 13 amino acids. The germline V gene encodes CDR1 SQVTM and CDR2 ANQGSEA. Written as DNA, the CDR3 is TGCAGCGCCCCAGGGGCCCCGAACACTGAAGCTTTCTTT. It encodes CSAPGAPNTEAFF.

This clonotype was seen ten or more times. The chain has TRBV29-1 and TRBJ2-5; 8 bases line up with TRBD1. Germline assignment: CDR1 SQVTM and CDR2 ANQGSEA. The V gene end was trimmed by 1 base and the J gene end by 3 bases; junction bases not matched to a gene: 4. The CDR3 has 14 residues. The CDR3 sequence: CSVEGQGAEETQYF. CDR3 nucleotide sequence: TGCAGCGTTGAAGGGCAGGGGGCGGAAGAGACCCAGTACTTC.

This clonotype appeared many times. CDR3: CASSPGLNQPQHF. In DNA form, the CDR3 reads TGTGCCAGCAGCCCAGGCCTCAATCAGCCCCAGCATTTT. This chain joins TRBV11-2 and TRBJ1-5; D unclear. The CDR3 contains 13 residues. Germline V gene sequence: CDR1 SGHAT, CDR2 FQNNGV. Trimming removed 5 bases from V and 3 bases from J, with 8 bases in between.

This clonotype was seen only a few times. The chain uses TRBV19 and TRBJ1-1, with D uncertain. The germline V and J ends were trimmed by 4 bases and 4 bases, with 7 bases remaining between them. This CDR3 is built from 12 residues. CDR1 is LNHDA, CDR2 SQIVND, per germline (reference sequence). The CDR3 DNA follows: TGTGCCAGTAGTAGCCGGAGCACTGAAGCTTTCTTT. This codes for CASSSRSTEAFF.

This chain connects TRBV25-1 to TRBJ2-7, with D perhaps given as TRBD1 or TRBD2 (7 bases each). The CDR3 runs to 15 residues. Germline V lookup: CDR1 MGHDK, CDR2 SYGVNS. V gave up 5 bases and J gave up 4 bases, with 18 bases separating them. CDR3 nucleotides: TGTGCCAGCAGTACCCCAGGGGGGGGAGGATACGAGCAGTACTTC. Its translation is CASSTPGGGGYEQYF.

The chain carries TRBV2 and TRBJ2-7; weak D call: TRBD1 (5 bases). The CDR3 extends over 15 amino acids. CDR1 and CDR2 (germline): SNHLY, FYNNEI. The V and J ends lost 8 bases and 2 bases respectively, with 19 bases between them. CDR3 sequence (DNA): TGTGCCAGCGTGGGTAAGGACATGATGACCTACGAGCAGTACTTC. This codes for CASVGKDMMTYEQYF.